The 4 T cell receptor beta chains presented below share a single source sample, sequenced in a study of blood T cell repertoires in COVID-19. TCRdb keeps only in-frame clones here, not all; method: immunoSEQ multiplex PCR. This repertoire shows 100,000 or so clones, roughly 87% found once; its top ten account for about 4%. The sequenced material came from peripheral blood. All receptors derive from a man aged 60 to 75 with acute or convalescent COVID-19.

This chain's CDR3 is CASSDRGAGPFRETQYF. CDR3 coding DNA: TGTGCCAGCAGCGACCGTGGGGCAGGGCCCTTTCGGGAGACCCAGTACTTC. The chain is built from TRBV5-4 and TRBJ2-5; the D gene is possibly TRBD1 (5 bases). Per germline, CDR1 SGHNT and CDR2 YYREEE (reference sequence). The CDR3 runs to 17 residues. With 4 bases removed from V and 5 bases from J, the gap between germline ends came to 24 bases.

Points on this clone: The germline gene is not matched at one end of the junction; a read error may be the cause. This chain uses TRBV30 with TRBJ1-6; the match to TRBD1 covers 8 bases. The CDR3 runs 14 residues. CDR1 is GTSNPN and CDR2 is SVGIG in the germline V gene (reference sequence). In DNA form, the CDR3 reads TGTGCCGGGAGGGGGACAGGCAGAAATTCACCCCTCCACTTT. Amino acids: CAGRGTGRNSPLHF.

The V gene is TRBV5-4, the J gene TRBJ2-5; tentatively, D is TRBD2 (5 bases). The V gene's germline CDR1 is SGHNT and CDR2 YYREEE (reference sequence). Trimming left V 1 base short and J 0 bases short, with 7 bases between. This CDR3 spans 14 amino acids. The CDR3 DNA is TGTGCCAGCAGCTTGTTCGGGGACCAAGAGACCCAGTACTTC. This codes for CASSLFGDQETQYF.

The CDR3 protein is CASSLEVSSEAFF. The CDR3 DNA reads TGTGCCAGCAGCTTAGAGGTATCCTCAGAAGCTTTCTTT. The rearrangement uses TRBV7-3 and TRBJ1-1, with no clear D. Germline CDR1 reads SGHTA; CDR2 reads FQGTGA. The V end lost 2 bases, the J end lost 8 bases, and 12 bases lay between the germline ends. The CDR3 is 13 amino acids.